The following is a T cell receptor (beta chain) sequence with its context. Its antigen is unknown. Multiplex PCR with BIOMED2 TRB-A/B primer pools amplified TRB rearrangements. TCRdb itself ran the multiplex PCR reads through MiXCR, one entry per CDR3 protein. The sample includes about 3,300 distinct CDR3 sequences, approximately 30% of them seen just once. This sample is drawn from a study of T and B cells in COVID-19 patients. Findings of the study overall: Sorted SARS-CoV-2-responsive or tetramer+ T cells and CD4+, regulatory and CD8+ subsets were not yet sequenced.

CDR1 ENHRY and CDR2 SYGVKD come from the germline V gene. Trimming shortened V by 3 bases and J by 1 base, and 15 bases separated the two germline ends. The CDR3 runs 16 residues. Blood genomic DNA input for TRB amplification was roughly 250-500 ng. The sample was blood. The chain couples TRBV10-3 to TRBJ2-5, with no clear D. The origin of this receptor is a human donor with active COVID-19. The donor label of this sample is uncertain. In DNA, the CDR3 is TGTGCCATCAGTGATAGAACGGGCGGCGGCCAAGAGACCCAGTACTTC. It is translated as CAISDRTGGGQETQYF.